This entry lists 3 T cell receptor beta chains sequenced from one sample in a study of blood T cell repertoires in COVID-19. Method: immunoSEQ multiplex PCR; TCRdb's copy keeps in-frame clones and lacks some. The sample has approximately 240,000 clones; about nine tenths are singletons. The sample comprised PBMCs or T cells enriched from blood (not recorded which). These receptors were obtained from a woman between 50 and 59 years old in a cohort exposed to, infected with or recovered from COVID-19 (not recorded which).

The chain employs TRBV19 and TRBJ2-7, with TRBD1 matching 11 bases. Germline V gene data show CDR1 as LNHDA and CDR2 as SQIVND (reference sequence). This CDR3 spans 15 amino acids. V was clipped by 10 bases and J by 3 bases; unmatched bases: 11. For the CDR3, the DNA is TGTGCCACCACCGAAACCGGGACAGGGGGCTACGAGCAGTACTTC. Its protein is CATTETGTGGYEQYF.

The chain couples TRBV9 to TRBJ1-2; 7 bases fit TRBD1. J gave up 6 bases and V 0 bases, and 14 bases lay outside the gene matches. CDR1 is SGDLS and CDR2 is YYNGEE in the germline V gene. This CDR3 has 17 amino acids. The CDR3 is CASSVGHRGRGYDGYTF. CDR3 DNA: TGTGCCAGCAGCGTAGGTCACCGGGGCAGGGGGTACGATGGCTACACCTTC.

Here the CDR3 reads CASWGGGAGDEQFF. CDR3 DNA sequence: TGTGCCAGTTGGGGCGGGGGGGCCGGAGATGAGCAGTTCTTC. J is TRBJ2-1 and V is TRBV19; 9 bases map to TRBD2. The CDR3 has 14 amino acids. Germline lookup yields CDR1 LNHDA and CDR2 SQIVND (reference sequence). V was pared by 8 bases and J by 8 bases, with 10 bases of the junction left unmatched. Looking up the rest from reference TRBV19 and TRBJ2-1 gives the full variable domain: DGGITQSPKYLFRKEGQNVTLSCEQNLNHDAMYWYRQDPGQGLRLIYYSQIVNDFQKGDIAEGYSVSREKKESFPLTVTSAQKNPTAFYLCASWGGGAGDEQFFGPGTRLTVL.